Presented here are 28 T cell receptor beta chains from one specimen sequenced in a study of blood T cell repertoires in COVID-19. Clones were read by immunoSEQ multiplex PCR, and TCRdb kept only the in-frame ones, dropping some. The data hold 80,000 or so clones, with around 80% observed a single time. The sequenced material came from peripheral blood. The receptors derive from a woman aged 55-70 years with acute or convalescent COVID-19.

CDR3: CASSEERTRRMNTEAFF. CDR3 DNA: TGTGCCAGCAGTGAAGAGCGGACCCGAAGAATGAACACTGAAGCTTTCTTT. V and J are TRBV6-1 and TRBJ1-1; D is unresolved. Germline V gene lookup returns CDR1 MNHNS and CDR2 SASEGT. The CDR3 is 17 residues long. With 1 base removed from V and 0 bases from J, the gap between germline ends came to 15 bases.

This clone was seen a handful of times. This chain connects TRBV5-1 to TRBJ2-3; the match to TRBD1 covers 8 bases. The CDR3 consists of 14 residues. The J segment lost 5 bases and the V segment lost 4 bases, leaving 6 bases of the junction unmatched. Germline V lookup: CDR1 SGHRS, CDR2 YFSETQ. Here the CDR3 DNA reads TGCGCCAGCAGCCGGGACAGGAGGGGAGATACGCAGTATTTT. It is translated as CASSRDRRGDTQYF.

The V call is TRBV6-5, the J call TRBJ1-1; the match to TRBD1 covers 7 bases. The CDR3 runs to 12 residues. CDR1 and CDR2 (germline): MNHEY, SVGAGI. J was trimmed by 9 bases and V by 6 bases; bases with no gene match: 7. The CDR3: CASSSGQAKAFF. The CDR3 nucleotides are TGTGCCAGCAGCTCAGGACAGGCAAAAGCTTTCTTT.

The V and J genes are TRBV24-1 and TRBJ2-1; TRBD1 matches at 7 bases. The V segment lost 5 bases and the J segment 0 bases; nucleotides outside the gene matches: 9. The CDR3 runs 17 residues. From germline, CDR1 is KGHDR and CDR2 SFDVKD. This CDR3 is CATSGEARDSSYNEQFF. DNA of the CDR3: TGTGCCACCAGTGGCGAGGCCCGGGACAGCTCCTACAATGAGCAGTTCTTC.

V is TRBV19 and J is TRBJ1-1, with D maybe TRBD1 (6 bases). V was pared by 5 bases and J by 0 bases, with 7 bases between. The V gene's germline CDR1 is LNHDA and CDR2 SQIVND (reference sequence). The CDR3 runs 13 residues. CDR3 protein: CASSSGVNTEAFF. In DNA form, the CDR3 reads TGTGCCAGTAGTTCAGGGGTGAACACTGAAGCTTTCTTT.

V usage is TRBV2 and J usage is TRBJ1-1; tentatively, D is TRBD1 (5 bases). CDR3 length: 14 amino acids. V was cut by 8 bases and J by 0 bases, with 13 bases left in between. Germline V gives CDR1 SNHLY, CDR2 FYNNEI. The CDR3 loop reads CASGASSLNTEAFF. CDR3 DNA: TGTGCCAGCGGGGCAAGCTCCTTGAACACTGAAGCTTTCTTT.

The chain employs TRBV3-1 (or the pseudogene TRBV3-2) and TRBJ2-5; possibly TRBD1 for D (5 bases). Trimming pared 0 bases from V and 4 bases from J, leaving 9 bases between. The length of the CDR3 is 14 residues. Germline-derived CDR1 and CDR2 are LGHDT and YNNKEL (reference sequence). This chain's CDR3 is CASSQESRVETQYF. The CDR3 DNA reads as TGTGCCAGCAGCCAAGAAAGCAGGGTAGAGACCCAGTACTTC.

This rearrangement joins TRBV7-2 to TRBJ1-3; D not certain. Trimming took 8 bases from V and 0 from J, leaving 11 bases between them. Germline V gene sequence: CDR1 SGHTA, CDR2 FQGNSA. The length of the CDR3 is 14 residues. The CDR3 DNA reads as TGTGCCAGCTCCGAGACACTCTCTGGAAACACCATATATTTT. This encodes CASSETLSGNTIYF.

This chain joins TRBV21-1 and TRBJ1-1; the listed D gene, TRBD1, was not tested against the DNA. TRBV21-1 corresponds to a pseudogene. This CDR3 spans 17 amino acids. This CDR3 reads CASSKEPGQASNTEAFF. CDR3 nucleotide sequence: TGTGCCAGCAGCAAAGAACCGGGACAGGCCTCGAACACTGAAGCTTTCTTT.

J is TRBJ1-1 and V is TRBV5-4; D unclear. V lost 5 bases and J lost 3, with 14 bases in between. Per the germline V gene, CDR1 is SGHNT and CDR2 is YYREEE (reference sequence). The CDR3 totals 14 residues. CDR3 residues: CASRSWGGYTEAFF. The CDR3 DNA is TGTGCCAGCAGGTCCTGGGGAGGCTACACTGAAGCTTTCTTT.

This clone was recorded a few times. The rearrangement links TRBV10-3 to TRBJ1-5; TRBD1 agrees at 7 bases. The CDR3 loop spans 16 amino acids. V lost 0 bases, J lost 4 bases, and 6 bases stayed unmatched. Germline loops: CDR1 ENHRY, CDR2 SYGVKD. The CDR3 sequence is CAISESRTGSNQPQHF. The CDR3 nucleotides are TGTGCCATCAGTGAGTCGAGGACAGGTTCTAATCAGCCCCAGCATTTT.

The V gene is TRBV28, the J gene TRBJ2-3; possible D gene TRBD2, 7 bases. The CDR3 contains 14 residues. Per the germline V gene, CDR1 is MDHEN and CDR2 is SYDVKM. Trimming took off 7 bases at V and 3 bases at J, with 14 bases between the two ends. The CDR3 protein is CASNLGGATDTQYF. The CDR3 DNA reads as TGTGCCAGCAACTTGGGGGGGGCGACAGATACGCAGTATTTT. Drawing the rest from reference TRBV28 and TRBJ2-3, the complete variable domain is DVKVTQSSRYLVKRTGEKVFLECVQDMDHENMFWYRQDPGLGLRLIYFSYDVKMKEKGDIPEGYSVSREKKERFSLILESASTNQTSMYLCASNLGGATDTQYFGPGTRLTVL.

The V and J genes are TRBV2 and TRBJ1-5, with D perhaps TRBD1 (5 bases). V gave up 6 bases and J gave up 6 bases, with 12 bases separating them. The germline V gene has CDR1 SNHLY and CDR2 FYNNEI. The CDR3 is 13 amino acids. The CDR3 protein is CASRTRVIQPQHF. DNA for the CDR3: TGTGCCAGCAGAACCAGGGTAATTCAGCCCCAGCATTTT. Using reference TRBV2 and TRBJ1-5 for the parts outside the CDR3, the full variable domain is EPEVTQTPSHQVTQMGQEVILRCVPISNHLYFYWYRQILGQKVEFLVSFYNNEISEKSEIFDDQFSVERPDGSNFTLKIRSTKLEDSAMYFCASRTRVIQPQHFGDGTRLSIL.

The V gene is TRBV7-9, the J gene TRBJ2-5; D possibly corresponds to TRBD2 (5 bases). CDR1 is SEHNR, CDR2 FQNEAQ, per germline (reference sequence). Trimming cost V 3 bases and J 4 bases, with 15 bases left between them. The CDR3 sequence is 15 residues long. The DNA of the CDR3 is TGTGCCAGCAGCTTCACGGGGAGCGCGGGAGAGACCCAGTACTTC. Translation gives CASSFTGSAGETQYF.

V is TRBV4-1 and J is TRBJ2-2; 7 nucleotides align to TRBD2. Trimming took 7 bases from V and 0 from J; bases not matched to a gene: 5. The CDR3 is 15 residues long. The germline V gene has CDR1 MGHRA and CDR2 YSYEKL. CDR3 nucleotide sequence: TGCGCCAGCATGGGGGGACTACCGAACACCGGGGAGCTGTTTTTT. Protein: CASMGGLPNTGELFF.

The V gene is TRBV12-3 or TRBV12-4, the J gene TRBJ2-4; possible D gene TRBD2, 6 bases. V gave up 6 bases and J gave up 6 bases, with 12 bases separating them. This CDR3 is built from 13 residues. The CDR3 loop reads CASSPGRGNIQYF. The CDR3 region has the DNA TGTGCCAGCAGCCCGGGGCGGGGAAACATTCAGTACTTC.

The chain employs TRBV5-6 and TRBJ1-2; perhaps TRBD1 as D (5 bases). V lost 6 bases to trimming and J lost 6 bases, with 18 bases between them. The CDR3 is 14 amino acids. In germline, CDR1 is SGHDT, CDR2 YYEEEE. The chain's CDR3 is CASTPPGGGDGYTF. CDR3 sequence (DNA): TGTGCCAGCACCCCTCCGGGGGGAGGTGATGGCTACACCTTC.

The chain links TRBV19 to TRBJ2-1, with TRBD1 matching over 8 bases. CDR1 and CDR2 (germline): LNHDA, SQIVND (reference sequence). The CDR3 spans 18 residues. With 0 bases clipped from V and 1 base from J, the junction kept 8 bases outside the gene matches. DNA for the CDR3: TGTGCCAGTAGTATAGATCAGGTGGACAGGGCTTCCTACAATGAGCAGTTCTTC. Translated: CASSIDQVDRASYNEQFF.

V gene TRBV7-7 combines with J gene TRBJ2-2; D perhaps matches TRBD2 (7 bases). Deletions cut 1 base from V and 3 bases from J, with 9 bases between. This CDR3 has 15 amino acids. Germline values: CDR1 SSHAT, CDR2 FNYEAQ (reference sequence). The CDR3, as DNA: TGTGCCAGCAGCTTAGTAGGGGGGGACACCGGGGAGCTGTTTTTT. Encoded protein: CASSLVGGDTGELFF.

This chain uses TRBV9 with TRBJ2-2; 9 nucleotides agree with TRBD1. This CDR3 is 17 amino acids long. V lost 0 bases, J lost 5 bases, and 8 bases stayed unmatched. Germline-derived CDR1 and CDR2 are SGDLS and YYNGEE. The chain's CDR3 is CASSVEEGQGLTGELFF. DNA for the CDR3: TGTGCCAGCAGCGTAGAAGAGGGACAGGGTTTAACCGGGGAGCTGTTTTTT.

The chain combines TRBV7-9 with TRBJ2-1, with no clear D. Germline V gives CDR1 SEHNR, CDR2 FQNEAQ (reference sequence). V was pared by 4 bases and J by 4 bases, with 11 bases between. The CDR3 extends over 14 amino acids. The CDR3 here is CASSSFDSYNEQFF. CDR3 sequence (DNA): TGTGCCAGCAGCTCTTTTGACTCATACAATGAGCAGTTCTTC.

This chain's CDR3 is CASSLARPGREYSNQPQHF. Here the CDR3 DNA reads TGTGCCAGCAGCTTAGCCAGGCCCGGGAGGGAATATAGCAATCAGCCCCAGCATTTT. The chain is built from TRBV7-8 and TRBJ1-5; D gene unclear. This CDR3 has 19 amino acids. Germline lookup yields CDR1 SGHVS and CDR2 FQNEAQ. The V gene lost 0 bases and the J gene lost 0 bases, with 18 bases spanning the gap.

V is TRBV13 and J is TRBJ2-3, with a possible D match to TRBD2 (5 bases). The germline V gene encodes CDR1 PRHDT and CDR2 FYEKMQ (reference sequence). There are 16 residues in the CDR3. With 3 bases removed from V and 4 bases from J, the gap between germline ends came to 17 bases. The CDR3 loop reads CASSLAREGSADTQYF. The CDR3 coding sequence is TGTGCCAGCAGCTTGGCACGGGAAGGAAGCGCAGATACGCAGTATTTT.

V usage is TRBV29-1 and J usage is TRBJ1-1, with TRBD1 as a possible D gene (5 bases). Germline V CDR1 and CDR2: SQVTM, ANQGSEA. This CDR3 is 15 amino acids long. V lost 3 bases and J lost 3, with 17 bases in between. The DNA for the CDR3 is TGCAGCGTTGACATCAGGGTATTGGGGTACACTGAAGCTTTCTTT. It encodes CSVDIRVLGYTEAFF.

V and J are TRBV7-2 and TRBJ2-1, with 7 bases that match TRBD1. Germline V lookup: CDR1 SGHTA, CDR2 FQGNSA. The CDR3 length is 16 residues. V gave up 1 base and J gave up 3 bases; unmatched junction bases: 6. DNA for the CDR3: TGTGCCAGCAGCTTAGTAGGGCCAGGGGGCTACAATGAGCAGTTCTTC. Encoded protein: CASSLVGPGGYNEQFF.

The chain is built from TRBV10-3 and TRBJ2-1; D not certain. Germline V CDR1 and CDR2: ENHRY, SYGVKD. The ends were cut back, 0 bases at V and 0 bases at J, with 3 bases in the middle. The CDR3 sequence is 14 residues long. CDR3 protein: CAISESASYNEQFF. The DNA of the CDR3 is TGTGCCATCAGTGAGTCGGCCTCCTACAATGAGCAGTTCTTC.

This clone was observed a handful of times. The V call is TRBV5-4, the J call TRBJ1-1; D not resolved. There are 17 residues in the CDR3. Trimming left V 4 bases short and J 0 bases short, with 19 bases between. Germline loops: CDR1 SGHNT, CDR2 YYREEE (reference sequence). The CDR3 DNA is TGTGCCAGCAGCACTATGTTCAAGGGAGGGATGAACACTGAAGCTTTCTTT. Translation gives CASSTMFKGGMNTEAFF.

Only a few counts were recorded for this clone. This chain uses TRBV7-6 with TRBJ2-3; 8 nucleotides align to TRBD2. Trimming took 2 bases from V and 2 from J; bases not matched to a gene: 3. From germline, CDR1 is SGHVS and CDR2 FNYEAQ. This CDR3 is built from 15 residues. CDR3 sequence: CASSLSGGITDTQYF. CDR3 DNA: TGTGCCAGCAGCTTAAGCGGGGGCATCACAGATACGCAGTATTTT.